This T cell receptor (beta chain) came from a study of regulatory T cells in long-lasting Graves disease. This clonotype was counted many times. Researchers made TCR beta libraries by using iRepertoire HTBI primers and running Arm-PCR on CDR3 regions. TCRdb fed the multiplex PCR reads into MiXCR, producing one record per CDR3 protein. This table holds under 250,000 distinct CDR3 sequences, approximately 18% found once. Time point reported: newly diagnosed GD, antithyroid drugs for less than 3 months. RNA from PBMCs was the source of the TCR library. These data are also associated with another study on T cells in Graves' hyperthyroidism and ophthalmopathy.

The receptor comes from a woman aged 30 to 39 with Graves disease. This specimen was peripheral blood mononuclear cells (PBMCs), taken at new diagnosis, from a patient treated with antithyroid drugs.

For the CDR3, the DNA is TGTGCCAGCAGTAGGGGGTACGAACTGTTTTTT. Residues: CASSRGYELFF. J is TRBJ1-4 and V is TRBV27; tentatively, D is TRBD1 (6 bases). The germline V gene has CDR1 MNHEY and CDR2 SMNVEV (reference sequence). The V end was cut by 5 bases, the J end by 12 bases, with 10 bases between. The CDR3 covers 11 residues.